Shown below are 6 T cell receptor beta chains from a single sample sequenced in a study of blood T cell repertoires in COVID-19. Clones were sequenced by immunoSEQ multiplex PCR, and TCRdb holds only the in-frame ones, with some missing. The table records 230,000 or so clones, 75% to 85% of them present only once. The material sequenced was peripheral blood. Every receptor here comes from a middle-aged woman who had recovered from COVID-19.

Remarks on this clone: Because the CDR3's place on the DNA is in doubt, the DNA is left out and the CDR3 is given as listed by TCRdb. V and J are TRBV29-1 and TRBJ2-1; the DNA was not used to check the table's D call, TRBD1. The CDR3 length is 11 residues, termini included. Germline CDR1 and CDR2: SQVTM and ANQGSEA. The CDR3 is CSVATGAGEFF.

This clone was observed a single time. The rearrangement uses TRBV2 and TRBJ1-1, with TRBD1 matching 7 bases. CDR3 size: 14 residues. Germline V gene sequence: CDR1 SNHLY, CDR2 FYNNEI. Trimming took 8 bases from V and 5 from J; bases not matched to a gene: 11. The DNA of the CDR3 is TGTGCCAGCGGAGACAGGGTACTTGGGACTGAAGCTTTCTTT. As protein: CASGDRVLGTEAFF.

The CDR3 is CASSPAGGMNTEAFF. The CDR3 nucleotides read TGTGCCAGCAGCCCGGCAGGGGGGATGAACACTGAAGCTTTCTTT. The V and J genes are TRBV3-1 (or the pseudogene TRBV3-2) and TRBJ1-1; 7 positions match TRBD1. Germline trimming cut 4 bases from V and 0 bases from J; bases unmatched to any gene: 5. The CDR3 length is 15 residues. The germline V gene encodes CDR1 LGHDT and CDR2 YNNKEL (reference sequence).

This chain's CDR3 is CASSQWTERGYTF. Here the CDR3 DNA reads TGTGCCAGCAGCCAATGGACTGAGCGGGGCTACACCTTC. The chain couples TRBV11-3 to TRBJ1-2; no clear D gene. Germline lookup yields CDR1 SGHNT and CDR2 YENEEA. The CDR3 totals 13 residues. Trimming removed 5 bases at V and 8 bases at J, with 15 bases between.

CDR3 protein: CASSEGPGGLGYEQYF. The CDR3 bases are TGTGCCAGCAGTGAAGGGCCTGGAGGCCTGGGGTACGAGCAGTACTTC. This chain links TRBV2 with TRBJ2-7, with a tentative D call TRBD2 (5 bases). Trimming removed 1 base from V and 4 bases from J, with 17 bases in between. Germline V lookup: CDR1 SNHLY, CDR2 FYNNEI. The CDR3 totals 16 residues.

The rearrangement uses TRBV11-2 and TRBJ1-1, with 7 bases identical to TRBD1. The germline CDR1 and CDR2 sequences are SGHAT and FQNNGV. The CDR3 consists of 18 residues. Trimming took 6 bases from V and 5 from J; bases not matched to a gene: 21. The chain's CDR3 is CASSQNTGTVKDITEAFF. The DNA of the CDR3 is TGTGCCAGCAGTCAAAACACCGGGACAGTTAAGGATATAACTGAAGCTTTCTTT. Drawing the rest from reference TRBV11-2 and TRBJ1-1, the complete variable domain is EAGVAQSPRYKIIEKRQSVAFWCNPISGHATLYWYQQILGQGPKLLIQFQNNGVVDDSQLPKDRFSAERLKGVDSTLKIQPAKLEDSAVYLCASSQNTGTVKDITEAFFGQGTRLTVV.